This T cell receptor beta chain was captured in a study of cytomegalovirus exposure and HLA in healthy donors. The overall study: The 120 validation repertoires and the roughly 700 first-cohort repertoires shared a platform, a later analysis reported.

Clones were read by immunoSEQ multiplex PCR, and TCRdb kept only the in-frame ones, dropping some. This table has 160,000 or so clones, 88% appearing once. General study points: Cytomegalovirus-associated status was assigned to approximately 160 TCR beta chains.

The CDR3 covers 11 residues. From germline, CDR1 is DFQATT and CDR2 SNEGSKA (reference sequence). V was cut by 7 bases and J by 6 bases, with 12 bases left in between. About this clone itself: The antigen is unknown.

Sequenced input: PBMCs. The chain links TRBV20-1 to TRBJ1-1; D not resolved. The origin of this receptor is a man in his late teens or twenties in good health and CMV-seronegative. The CDR3 is CSVRNFAEAFF. In DNA form, the CDR3 reads TGCAGTGTCAGAAATTTCGCTGAAGCTTTCTTT.